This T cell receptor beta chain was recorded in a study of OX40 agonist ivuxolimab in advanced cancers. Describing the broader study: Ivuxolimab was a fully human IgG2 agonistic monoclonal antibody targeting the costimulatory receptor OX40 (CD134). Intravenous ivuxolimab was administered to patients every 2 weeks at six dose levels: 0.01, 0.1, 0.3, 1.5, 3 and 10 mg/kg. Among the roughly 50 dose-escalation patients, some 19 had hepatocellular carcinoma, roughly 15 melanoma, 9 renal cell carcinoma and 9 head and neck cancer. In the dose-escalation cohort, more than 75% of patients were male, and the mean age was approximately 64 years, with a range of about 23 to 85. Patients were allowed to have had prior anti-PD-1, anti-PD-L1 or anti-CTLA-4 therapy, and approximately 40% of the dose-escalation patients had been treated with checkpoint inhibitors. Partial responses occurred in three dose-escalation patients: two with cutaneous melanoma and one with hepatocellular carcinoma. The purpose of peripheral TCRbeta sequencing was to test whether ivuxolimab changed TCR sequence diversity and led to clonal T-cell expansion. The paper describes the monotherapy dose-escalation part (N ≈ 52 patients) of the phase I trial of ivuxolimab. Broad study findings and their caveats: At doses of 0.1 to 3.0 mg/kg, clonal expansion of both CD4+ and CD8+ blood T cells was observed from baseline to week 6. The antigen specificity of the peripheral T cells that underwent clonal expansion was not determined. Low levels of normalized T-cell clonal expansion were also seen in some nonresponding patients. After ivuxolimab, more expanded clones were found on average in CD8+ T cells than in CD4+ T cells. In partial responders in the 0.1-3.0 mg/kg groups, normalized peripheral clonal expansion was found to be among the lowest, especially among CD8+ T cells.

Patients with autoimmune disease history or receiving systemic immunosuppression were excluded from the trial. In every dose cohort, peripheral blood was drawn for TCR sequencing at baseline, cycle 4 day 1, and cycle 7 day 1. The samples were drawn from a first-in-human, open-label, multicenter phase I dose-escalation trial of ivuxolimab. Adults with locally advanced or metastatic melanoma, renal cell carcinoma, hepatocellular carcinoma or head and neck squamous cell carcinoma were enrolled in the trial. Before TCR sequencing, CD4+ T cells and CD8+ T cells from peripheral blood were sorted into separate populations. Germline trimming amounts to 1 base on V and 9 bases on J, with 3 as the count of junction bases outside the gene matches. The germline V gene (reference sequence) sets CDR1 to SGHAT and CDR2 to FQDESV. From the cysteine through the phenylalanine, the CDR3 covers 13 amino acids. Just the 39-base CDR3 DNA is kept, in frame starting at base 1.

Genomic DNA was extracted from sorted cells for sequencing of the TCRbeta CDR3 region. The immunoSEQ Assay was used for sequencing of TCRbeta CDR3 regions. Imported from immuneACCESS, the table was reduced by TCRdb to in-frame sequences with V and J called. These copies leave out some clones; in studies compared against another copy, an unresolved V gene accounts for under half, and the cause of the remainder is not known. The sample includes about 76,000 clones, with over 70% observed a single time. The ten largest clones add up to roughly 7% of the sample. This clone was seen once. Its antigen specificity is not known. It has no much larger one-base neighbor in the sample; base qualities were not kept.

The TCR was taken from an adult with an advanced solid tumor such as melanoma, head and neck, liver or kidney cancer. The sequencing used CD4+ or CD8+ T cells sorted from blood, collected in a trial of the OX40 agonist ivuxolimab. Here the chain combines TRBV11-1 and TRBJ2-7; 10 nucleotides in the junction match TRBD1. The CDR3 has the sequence CASSLEGTGVQYF. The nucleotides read TGTGCCAGCAGCTTAGAAGGGACAGGGGTGCAGTACTTC.